This entry lists 10 T cell receptor beta chains sequenced from one sample in a study of blood T cells in healthy people across ages. A J-beta primer mix and a sample-barcoded 5' primer were used in a second PCR of about 7 to 12 cycles. MiXCR, applied by TCRdb to the 5' RACE reads, yields one record per CDR3 protein. This table has 1.5 million to 1.9 million distinct CDR3 sequences, approximately 39% appearing once. Specimen: blood. The receptors derive from a woman aged 18-35 years in good health.

This chain connects TRBV5-6 to TRBJ2-5; D might be TRBD1 (6 bases). The germline V gene encodes CDR1 SGHDT and CDR2 YYEEEE. The V and J ends lost 2 bases and 2 bases respectively, with 10 bases between them. This CDR3 region has 14 residues. For the CDR3, the DNA is TGTGCCAGCAGCTTAAGGGGGATGCAAGAGACCCAGTACTTC. Amino acids: CASSLRGMQETQYF.

The rearrangement uses TRBV7-6 and TRBJ1-3; D might be TRBD1 (5 bases). The CDR3 totals 14 residues. Trimming cost V 5 bases and J 4 bases, with 12 bases left between them. CDR1 is SGHVS, CDR2 FNYEAQ, per germline. The CDR3: CASSLPGRGNTIYF. CDR3 DNA sequence: TGTGCCAGCAGCCTCCCAGGGCGAGGAAACACCATATATTTT.

Notes on this clonotype: The junction and the germline gene differ at one end; a read error may be behind it. The chain uses TRBV10-3 and TRBJ2-3, with D perhaps matching TRBD2 (5 bases). CDR1 is ENHRY, CDR2 SYGVKD, per germline. CDR3 length: 16 residues. The CDR3 region is CAISEYTASSTDMQYF. CDR3 DNA: TGTGCCATCAGTGAGTACACAGCCTCTAGCACAGATATGCAGTATTTT.

On this clonotype: Its ends do not fully match the called genes, so a read error is possible. The rearrangement uses TRBV13 and TRBJ1-2; possibly TRBD1 for D (6 bases). In germline, CDR1 is PRHDT, CDR2 FYEKMQ (reference sequence). This CDR3 has 14 amino acids. The CDR3, as DNA: TGTGCCAGCAGCGTAGGGGGACTACGGTATGGCTACACCTTC. Residues: CASSVGGLRYGYTF.

This clonotype was seen just once. A read error may account for a junction end that differs from germline. The CDR3 bases are TGCCCCAGCACCAGGTTCCAGGGAGGATCCTACAATGAGCAGTTCTTC. Its protein product is CPSTRFQGGSYNEQFF. V usage is TRBV4-3 and J usage is TRBJ2-1, with D maybe TRBD2 (6 bases). Per germline, CDR1 LGHNA and CDR2 YSLEER. This CDR3 region has 16 residues.

V gene TRBV6-5 combines with J gene TRBJ2-7; 8 nucleotides match TRBD1. Germline CDR1 reads MNHEY; CDR2 reads SVGAGI. The trim removed 0 bases at V and 7 bases at J, leaving 8 bases unmatched. This CDR3 has 15 amino acids. The CDR3 DNA reads as TGTGCCAGCAGTTACTCGAACAGGGGGAACAATGAGCAGTACTTC. Translating it yields CASSYSNRGNNEQYF.

This clonotype has only a few counts. This chain uses TRBV3-1 with TRBJ2-7; 8 bases match TRBD2. The ends lost 4 bases at V and 5 bases at J; junction bases unmatched: 4. The germline gives CDR1 LGHDT, CDR2 YNNKEL (reference sequence). The CDR3 length is 13 residues. The CDR3 spells CASSPPTSDEQYF. As DNA, the CDR3 is TGTGCCAGCAGCCCCCCGACTAGCGACGAGCAGTACTTC.

V usage is TRBV6-2 or TRBV6-3 and J usage is TRBJ1-2, with TRBD1 identical over 7 bases. Germline V lookup: CDR1 MNHEY, CDR2 SVGEGT. With 6 bases clipped from V and 5 bases from J, the junction kept 9 bases outside the gene matches. The CDR3 is 14 residues long. The CDR3 nucleotides read TGTGCCAGCAGATACCAACAGGGGAGGTATGGCTACACCTTC. Its translation: CASRYQQGRYGYTF.

V is TRBV7-2 and J is TRBJ2-7; possible D gene TRBD2, 5 bases. From germline, CDR1 is SGHTA and CDR2 FQGNSA. This CDR3 is built from 14 residues. The V end was cut by 5 bases, the J end by 7 bases, with 18 bases between. The CDR3 DNA follows: TGTGCCAGCAGCCAGAGGGCCCCCCCAAGGGAGCAGTACTTC. Protein sequence: CASSQRAPPREQYF. The full variable domain, its missing parts supplied by reference TRBV7-2 and TRBJ2-7, is GAGVSQSPSNKVTEKGKDVELRCDPISGHTALYWYRQSLGQGLEFLIYFQGNSAPDKSGLPSDRFSAERTGGSVSTLTIQRTQQEDSAVYLCASSQRAPPREQYFGPGTRLTVT.

This clonotype has only a few counts. The rearrangement uses TRBV4-3 and TRBJ1-1, with a tentative D call TRBD1 (5 bases). Germline V CDR1 and CDR2: LGHNA, YSLEER. The CDR3 is 13 amino acids. V lost 0 bases, J lost 5 bases, and 7 bases lay in between. DNA of the CDR3: TGCGCCAGCAGCCAAGATTGGGGGACTGAAGCTTTCTTT. Translation gives CASSQDWGTEAFF.